A single sample is the source of the 31 T cell receptor beta chains below, sequenced in a study of shared clonotypes between healthy human individuals. Data came from immunoSEQ multiplex PCR; TCRdb stores just in-frame clones and leaves some out. The sample lists 550,000 to 800,000 clones, about 90% occurring once. The sample was memory CD8+ T cells from PBMCs. Specified subset: CD45RO+ cells pooled with CCR7-negative TemRA cells. These receptors were obtained from a man aged 18 to 29 in good health. Some clones in this sample may be carry-over from other donors' samples.

The chain joins TRBV4-1 to TRBJ2-1; D not certain. The CDR3 runs to 17 residues. Per germline, CDR1 MGHRA and CDR2 YSYEKL. Trimming shortened V by 0 bases and J by 0 bases, and 12 bases separated the two germline ends. CDR3 sequence: CASSQDQLHGSYNEQFF. The CDR3 DNA is TGCGCCAGCAGCCAAGATCAACTACATGGCTCCTACAATGAGCAGTTCTTC.

This chain joins TRBV29-1 and TRBJ1-1; 7 bases fit TRBD1. The CDR3 covers 15 residues. J gave up 3 bases and V 4 bases, and 11 bases lay outside the gene matches. Germline values: CDR1 SQVTM, CDR2 ANQGSEA. CDR3 residues: CSVVGGDRAYTEAFF. The CDR3 coding sequence is TGCAGCGTTGTGGGTGGAGACAGGGCCTACACTGAAGCTTTCTTT.

The genes are TRBV9 and TRBJ2-5; D perhaps matches TRBD2 (7 bases). V lost 3 bases, J lost 5 bases, and 14 bases lay in between. The CDR3 contains 14 residues. Per germline, CDR1 SGDLS and CDR2 YYNGEE. The CDR3 coding sequence is TGTGCCAGCAGCGCCGGGGGGCGTGTCGAGACCCAGTACTTC. This gives the protein CASSAGGRVETQYF.

The rearrangement uses TRBV5-1 and TRBJ2-1; a possible D gene is TRBD1 (5 bases). This CDR3 has 14 amino acids. Per germline, CDR1 SGHRS and CDR2 YFSETQ. Deletions cut 7 bases from V and 7 bases from J, with 18 bases between. Written as DNA, the CDR3 is TGCGCCAGCGGCGACAGTGCCAGTTGGAATGAGCAGTTCTTC. Protein product: CASGDSASWNEQFF.

The rearrangement joins TRBV14 to TRBJ2-1, with 8 bases lining up with TRBD2. The V and J ends lost 3 bases and 2 bases, in that order; junction bases with no gene match: 6. This CDR3 has 16 amino acids. Germline V CDR1 and CDR2: SGHDN, FVKESK. The CDR3 DNA reads as TGTGCCAGCAGCCATATAGCGGGATCTACCTACAATGAGCAGTTCTTC. Translated: CASSHIAGSTYNEQFF.

V gene TRBV7-6 combines with J gene TRBJ2-7; D may be TRBD2 (6 bases). Germline V gene sequence: CDR1 SGHVS, CDR2 FNYEAQ. The CDR3 runs to 14 residues. V was shortened by 5 bases and J by 3 bases, with 14 bases between the two germline ends. CDR3 bases: TGTGCCAGCAGCGAAGGAGGGGCGGGCTACGAGCAGTACTTC. Translating it yields CASSEGGAGYEQYF.

The chain is built from TRBV19 and TRBJ2-5, with 9 bases identical to TRBD1. Looked up from germline, CDR1 is LNHDA and CDR2 is SQIVND (reference sequence). The V segment lost 5 bases and the J segment 5 bases; nucleotides outside the gene matches: 9. The CDR3 consists of 15 residues. The CDR3 loop reads CASSDLGTGSETQYF. The CDR3, as DNA: TGTGCCAGTAGTGACCTCGGGACAGGGAGTGAGACCCAGTACTTC.

This clone appeared once. CDR3 sequence reads: CATSRDLKGLSTDTQYF. CDR3 in DNA: TGTGCCACCAGCAGAGATCTGAAGGGACTTAGCACAGATACGCAGTATTTT. V is TRBV15 and J is TRBJ2-3; a weak D match, TRBD2 (6 bases). The germline gives CDR1 LNHNV, CDR2 YYDKDF (reference sequence). Trimming removed 0 bases at V and 0 bases at J, with 13 bases between. There are 17 residues in the CDR3. Together with reference TRBV15 and TRBJ2-3, the CDR3 gives the full variable domain: DAMVIQNPRYQVTQFGKPVTLSCSQTLNHNVMYWYQQKSSQAPKLLFHYYDKDFNNEADTPDNFQSRRPNTSFCFLDIRSPGLGDTAMYLCATSRDLKGLSTDTQYFGPGTRLTVL.

This sequence joins TRBV6-1 and TRBJ1-1; D unclear. V lost 6 bases to trimming and J lost 3 bases, with 14 bases between them. The V gene's germline CDR1 is MNHNS and CDR2 SASEGT. The CDR3 spans 14 residues. This CDR3 is CASRVNWRDTEAFF. In DNA, the CDR3 is TGTGCCAGCAGGGTCAACTGGAGGGACACTGAAGCTTTCTTT.

The chain uses TRBV5-6 and TRBJ1-4, with a tentative D call TRBD1 (5 bases). Trimming stripped 4 bases from V and 3 bases from J, with 10 bases between. Germline CDR1 reads SGHDT; CDR2 reads YYEEEE. There are 14 residues in the CDR3. Here the CDR3 DNA reads TGTGCCAGCAGCCACCCGGGGGCTAATGAAAAACTGTTTTTT. It yields the protein CASSHPGANEKLFF.

The chain couples TRBV6-5 to TRBJ2-7; TRBD1 matches 9 bases. The germline gives CDR1 MNHEY, CDR2 SVGAGI. The CDR3 loop spans 14 amino acids. The junction had 5 bases not matched to a gene; V was cut back by 4 bases and J by 4 bases. The CDR3 DNA is TGTGCCAGCAGTTGGGGACAGGGTGGGTACGAGCAGTACTTC. As protein: CASSWGQGGYEQYF.

The chain joins TRBV13 to TRBJ2-1, with D perhaps TRBD1 (5 bases). CDR3 length: 16 residues. Germline loops: CDR1 PRHDT, CDR2 FYEKMQ (reference sequence). V lost 1 base to trimming and J lost 5 bases, with 15 bases between them. The CDR3 region is CASSLALLGADNEQFF. In DNA form, the CDR3 reads TGTGCCAGCAGCTTAGCATTATTAGGGGCCGACAATGAGCAGTTCTTC.

The rearrangement joins TRBV27 to TRBJ1-1; D might be TRBD1 (5 bases). Trimming shortened V by 3 bases and J by 1 base, and 6 bases separated the two germline ends. The germline CDR1 and CDR2 sequences are MNHEY and SMNVEV (reference sequence). This CDR3 is 13 amino acids long. This chain's CDR3 is CASSFGQNTEAFF. CDR3 DNA sequence: TGTGCCAGCAGTTTTGGACAGAACACTGAAGCTTTCTTT.

This chain's CDR3 is CASSYATGRAIEQYF. DNA of the CDR3: TGTGCCAGCAGTTATGCGACAGGGAGGGCTATAGAGCAGTACTTC. The chain recombines TRBV6-5 with TRBJ2-7; D assignment may be TRBD1 or TRBD2 (7 bases each). The CDR3 length is 15 residues. The V gene's germline CDR1 is MNHEY and CDR2 SVGAGI. Trimming took off 3 bases at V and 7 bases at J, with 19 bases between the two ends.

The rearrangement uses TRBV28 and TRBJ2-7; 10 bases align to TRBD2. The CDR3 has 20 amino acids. Germline CDR1 reads MDHEN; CDR2 reads SYDVKM. The V segment lost 4 bases and the J segment 0 bases; nucleotides outside the gene matches: 18. The CDR3 is CASSYTCLTSGPTSSYEQYF. As DNA, the CDR3 is TGTGCCAGCAGTTACACCTGCTTGACTAGCGGGCCCACCAGCTCCTACGAGCAGTACTTC.

The CDR3 sequence is CASSSIGDNQPQHF. The CDR3 nucleotides are TGTGCCAGCAGCTCCATAGGGGATAATCAGCCCCAGCATTTT. V is TRBV7-9 and J is TRBJ1-5; TRBD1 is a possible D gene (5 bases). V lost 4 bases and J 4 bases, leaving 11 bases between the germline ends. Germline assignment: CDR1 SEHNR and CDR2 FQNEAQ (reference sequence). The CDR3 spans 14 residues.

V gene TRBV9 combines with J gene TRBJ2-7; D not resolved. Per germline, CDR1 SGDLS and CDR2 YYNGEE. The CDR3 covers 14 residues. V was shortened by 1 base and J by 3 bases, with 11 bases between the two germline ends. CDR3 DNA sequence: TGTGCCAGCAGCGTAAACCCAACGCACTACGAGCAGTACTTC. Translating it yields CASSVNPTHYEQYF.

The gene calls are TRBV7-9 and TRBJ1-2, with TRBD1 identical over 8 bases. The germline V gene encodes CDR1 SEHNR and CDR2 FQNEAQ (reference sequence). This CDR3 contains 17 residues. V was clipped by 1 base and J by 8 bases; unmatched bases: 15. The CDR3 spells CASSLGERTGPPGGYTF. Here the CDR3 DNA reads TGTGCCAGCAGCTTAGGAGAACGGACAGGGCCCCCAGGGGGCTACACCTTC.

This chain joins TRBV28 and TRBJ2-4; D is undetermined. The CDR3 loop spans 15 amino acids. Trimming cost V 6 bases and J 2 bases, with 14 bases left between them. The germline V gene has CDR1 MDHEN and CDR2 SYDVKM. CDR3 nucleotide sequence: TGTGCCAGCAGCCCACTCGTAGGAACCAAAAACATTCAGTACTTC. It specifies CASSPLVGTKNIQYF.

In its sample, this clone was seen once. This chain links TRBV7-8 with TRBJ2-7; D remains unclear. CDR1 and CDR2 (germline): SGHVS, FQNEAQ. Trimming took off 2 bases at V and 3 bases at J, with 14 bases between the two ends. The CDR3 extends over 15 amino acids. CDR3 nucleotides: TGTGCCAGCAGCTTAATCCCCCTTCCGGGCTACGAGCAGTACTTC. This codes for CASSLIPLPGYEQYF.

The chain carries TRBV19 and TRBJ1-2, with TRBD1 as a possible D gene (5 bases). This CDR3 spans 12 amino acids. V was cut by 3 bases and J by 8 bases, with 10 bases left in between. In germline, CDR1 is LNHDA, CDR2 SQIVND (reference sequence). The CDR3 protein is CASSIPGSGYTF. The CDR3 coding sequence is TGTGCCAGTAGTATTCCAGGGAGCGGCTACACCTTC.

This rearrangement joins TRBV4-3 to TRBJ1-1, with 9 bases identical to TRBD1. The V and J ends lost 6 bases and 4 bases, in that order; junction bases with no gene match: 12. This CDR3 spans 16 amino acids. Germline V gene lookup returns CDR1 LGHNA and CDR2 YSLEER. The CDR3 DNA follows: TGCGCCAGCAGGACGGGACAGGGAGGAGTAGGCACTGAAGCTTTCTTT. It translates to CASRTGQGGVGTEAFF.

V gene TRBV5-1 combines with J gene TRBJ2-7; D is undetermined. Deletions cut 7 bases from V and 3 bases from J, with 17 bases between. From germline, CDR1 is SGHRS and CDR2 YFSETQ. CDR3 size: 14 residues. CDR3: CASSVGGIHYEQYF. In nucleotides, the CDR3 is TGCGCCAGCTCCGTGGGCGGAATCCACTACGAGCAGTACTTC. Combining the CDR3 with reference TRBV5-1 and TRBJ2-7 gives the whole variable domain KAGVTQTPRYLIKTRGQQVTLSCSPISGHRSVSWYQQTPGQGLQFLFEYFSETQRNKGNFPGRFSGRQFSNSRSEMNVSTLELGDSALYLCASSVGGIHYEQYFGPGTRLTVT.

This chain uses TRBV10-1 with TRBJ2-7; TRBD1 might be the D (7 bases). Per the germline V gene, CDR1 is WNHNN and CDR2 is SYGVQD (reference sequence). The CDR3 length is 15 residues. V lost 0 bases to trimming and J lost 1 base, with 10 bases between them. CDR3 sequence reads: CASSESTGRSYEQYF. The DNA of the CDR3 is TGCGCCAGCAGTGAGTCGACAGGGAGGTCCTACGAGCAGTACTTC.

CDR3 DNA: TGTGCCAGTAGTATGAGGGATTTGGGTCAGCCCCAGCATTTT. It specifies CASSMRDLGQPQHF. The chain couples TRBV19 to TRBJ1-5; D gene unclear. This CDR3 has 14 residues. V was clipped by 3 bases and J by 6 bases, with 12 bases between them. The V gene's germline CDR1 is LNHDA and CDR2 SQIVND (reference sequence).

On this clone itself: Other nucleotide sequences from this sample produce the same CDR3. The rearrangement uses TRBV9 and TRBJ2-1; unclear D gene. CDR1 is SGDLS and CDR2 is YYNGEE in the germline V gene. V was shortened by 3 bases and J by 5 bases, with 6 bases between the two germline ends. The CDR3 contains 12 residues. The CDR3 is CASSAPDNEQFF. The CDR3 nucleotides are TGTGCCAGCAGCGCCCCCGACAATGAGCAGTTCTTC.

The V call is TRBV2, the J call TRBJ1-5, with unresolved D. The CDR3 runs 16 residues. The V end was cut by 1 base, the J end by 7 bases, with 17 bases between. Germline values: CDR1 SNHLY, CDR2 FYNNEI. The CDR3 sequence: CASSEVWHKVVQPQHF. For the CDR3, the DNA is TGTGCCAGCAGTGAAGTTTGGCATAAGGTCGTCCAGCCCCAGCATTTT.

This chain connects TRBV5-1 to TRBJ2-2; 10 bases are a match to TRBD1. CDR1 is SGHRS, CDR2 YFSETQ, per germline. This CDR3 contains 17 residues. The J segment lost 4 bases and the V segment lost 0 bases, leaving 6 bases of the junction unmatched. CDR3 coding DNA: TGCGCCAGCAGCTTGGGACAGGGGGCGCATGGCACCGGGGAGCTGTTTTTT. It yields the protein CASSLGQGAHGTGELFF.

CDR3 residues: CASSRTLAHSQETQYF. The CDR3 nucleotides read TGTGCCAGCAGTCGAACACTAGCGCATTCCCAAGAGACCCAGTACTTC. The genes are TRBV28 and TRBJ2-5, with 7 bases fitting TRBD2. With 5 bases clipped from V and 1 base from J, the junction kept 10 bases outside the gene matches. The length of the CDR3 is 16 residues. Per the germline V gene, CDR1 is MDHEN and CDR2 is SYDVKM.

The CDR3 protein is CASSFDLEQYF. CDR3 DNA: TGTGCCAGCAGCTTCGACCTCGAGCAGTACTTC. The gene calls are TRBV7-9 and TRBJ2-7, with no clear D. Germline-derived CDR1 and CDR2 are SEHNR and FQNEAQ (reference sequence). The germline V and J ends were trimmed by 3 bases and 6 bases, with 6 bases remaining between them. The length of the CDR3 is 11 residues.

This clone was recorded once. The chain has TRBV28 and TRBJ2-5, with TRBD2 as a possible D gene (6 bases). Germline V gene sequence: CDR1 MDHEN, CDR2 SYDVKM. This CDR3 spans 15 amino acids. V was cut by 3 bases and J by 5 bases, with 16 bases left in between. CDR3 sequence (DNA): TGTGCCAGCAGTTTTAGGGTAACGGGAGTGGAGACCCAGTACTTC. Amino acid sequence: CASSFRVTGVETQYF.